This TCR beta chain was identified in a study of graft-versus-host responses after intestinal transplantation. Sequencing was performed with immunoSEQ multiplex PCR; in TCRdb, only in-frame clones are kept and a portion is missing. This sample has over 80,000 clones; 75% to 95% occur once, and the top ten carry over 0.15%. Concerning this clone: No antigen is known for it.

V trimming: 8 bases; J trimming: 4 bases; junction bases outside the gene matches: 7. This CDR3 spans 15 amino acids. CDR1 MRHNA and CDR2 SNTAGT come from the germline V gene. The source material was unstimulated CD4+ T cells sorted from spleen or lymph node cells, sampled before transplant. This receptor was obtained from a human donor who was the organ donor for an intestinal transplant. V is TRBV6-4 and J is TRBJ1-6; 8 bases line up with TRBD1. The CDR3 here is CASSRTGRYNSPLHF. The CDR3 DNA is TGTGCCAGCTCACGGACAGGGCGGTATAATTCACCCCTCCACTTT.